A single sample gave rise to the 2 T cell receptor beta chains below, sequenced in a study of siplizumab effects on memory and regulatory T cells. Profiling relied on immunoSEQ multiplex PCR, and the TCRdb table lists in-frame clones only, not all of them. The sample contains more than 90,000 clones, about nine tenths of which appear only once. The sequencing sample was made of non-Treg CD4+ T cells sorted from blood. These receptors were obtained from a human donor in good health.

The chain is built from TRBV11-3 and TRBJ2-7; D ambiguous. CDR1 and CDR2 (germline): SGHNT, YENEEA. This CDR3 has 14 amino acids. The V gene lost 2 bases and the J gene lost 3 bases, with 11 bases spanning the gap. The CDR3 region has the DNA TGTGCCAGCAGCTTACGGCAGCATATCTACGAGCAGTACTTC. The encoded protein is CASSLRQHIYEQYF.

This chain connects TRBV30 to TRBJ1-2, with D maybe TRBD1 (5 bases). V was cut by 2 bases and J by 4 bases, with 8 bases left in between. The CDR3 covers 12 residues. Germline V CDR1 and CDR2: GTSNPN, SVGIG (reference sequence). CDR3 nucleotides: TGTGCCTGGAGTCCCAGGGTCTATGGCTACACCTTC. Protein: CAWSPRVYGYTF.